This T cell receptor beta chain emerged from a study of shared T cell receptors in the human thymus. Assay: immunoSEQ multiplex PCR; the TCRdb copy retains only in-frame clones and omits some. The sample records about 540,000 clones, roughly 74% being singletons. This clone was detected only a few times. The V gene lost 2 bases and the J gene lost 1 base, with 9 bases spanning the gap. Germline V CDR1 and CDR2: SGHTS, YDEGEE. The CDR3 is 14 amino acids. The same sample was also used in a study of human thymus T cells. From that report: Healthy Finnish infants undergoing corrective surgery for congenital heart defects provided the donor material. Thymic material originated from resections removed in the course of corrective heart surgery.

The sequence was collected from a boy in the first two years of life with a congenital heart defect. The sample consisted of thymocytes. The rearrangement joins TRBV5-8 to TRBJ1-1, with D tentatively TRBD1 (5 bases). The CDR3 DNA sequence: TGTGCCAGCAGCTTAAGCGGGGCGAACACTGAAGCTTTCTTT. This sequence encodes CASSLSGANTEAFF.